A selection of T cell receptor beta chains follows, all from one sample in a study of T cell clusters in autoimmune cytopenias. TCRdb reprocessed the multiplex PCR reads, with one entry per CDR3 protein and no DNA. Recorded here are 6,000 to 7,000 distinct CDR3 sequences; the top ten clones represent 4.5% to 5.5%. Sequencing used peripheral blood. The receptors come from a human donor with an autoimmune cytopenia or autoimmune hepatitis (not recorded which). The CDR3 runs from the conserved cysteine through the conserved F or W. Size is omitted from some rows. Given values are once, few, many or a class for expanded clones.

12,TRBV5-4,medium-sized,TRBJ2-2,CASSTPIGELFF
12,TRBV6-2/TRBV6-3,medium-sized,TRBJ2-7,CASYSGSYEQYF
14,TRBV5-1,NA,TRBJ2-7,CASSLGLRSYEQYF
17,TRBV20-1,NA,TRBJ2-6,CSARSGPITTGANVLTF
14,TRBV19,medium-sized,TRBJ2-1,CASSITEDWNEQFF
16,TRBV4-2,NA,TRBJ1-1,CASSQDQGRRNTEAFF
13,TRBV6-5,medium-sized,TRBJ1-2,CASSYSGGDGYTF
15,TRBV20-1,medium-sized,TRBJ2-1,CSASGPGLYYNEQFF
16,TRBV5-1,NA,TRBJ2-1,CASSLLGQEKYNEQFF
13,TRBV24-1,NA,TRBJ2-7,CATEGGLPYEQYF
15,TRBV14,NA,TRBJ1-1,CASSQEQAMNTEAFF
15,TRBV7-9,medium-sized,TRBJ2-3,CASGQGAFSADTQYF
15,TRBV29-1,medium-sized,TRBJ2-3,CSVTWTSGGRRTQYF
13,TRBV12-3/TRBV12-4,NA,TRBJ2-7,CASSLVRGYEQYF
14,TRBV5-1,medium-sized,TRBJ2-1,CASSLDLTYNEQFF
13,TRBV28,NA,TRBJ2-3,CASTGASTDTQYF
16,TRBV4-3,NA,TRBJ1-5,CASSQDFFDSNQPQHF
14,TRBV6-2/TRBV6-3,NA,TRBJ1-5,CASTSRGGFEPQHF
13,TRBV4-2,NA,TRBJ1-5,CASSQDSNQPQHF
14,TRBV12-3/TRBV12-4,medium-sized,TRBJ2-5,CASSPGLARSTQYF
13,TRBV20-1,NA,TRBJ2-3,CSARGPGRDTQYF
18,TRBV19,medium-sized,TRBJ2-5,CASSPRRAGLEGRETQYF
13,TRBV18,medium-sized,TRBJ1-4,CASSPNTDEKLFF
14,TRBV19,large,TRBJ1-2,CASSVQGAHYGYTF
16,TRBV6-6,medium-sized,TRBJ2-1,CASSYGPGGGINEQFF
14,TRBV6-5,medium-sized,TRBJ1-4,CASSSMGGNEKLFF
15,TRBV7-9,NA,TRBJ1-2,CASSLVGGRNYGYTF
15,TRBV12-3/TRBV12-4,NA,TRBJ2-5,CASSAAQGARETQYF
16,TRBV6-2/TRBV6-3,medium-sized,TRBJ2-5,CASSQGLAGGQETQYF
15,TRBV6-4,medium-sized,TRBJ2-3,CASSDSGGATDTQYF
15,TRBV7-9,NA,TRBJ1-4,CASSEQGAGFEKLFF
13,TRBV27,medium-sized,TRBJ2-5,CASRSLSAETQYF
15,TRBV6-5,medium-sized,TRBJ2-2,CASSYSTGGNGGLFF
15,TRBV7-9,NA,TRBJ1-6,CASSLARDSHSPLHF
14,TRBV6-6,medium-sized,TRBJ1-6,CASSYEGYNSPLHF
15,TRBV12-3/TRBV12-4,NA,TRBJ2-7,CASSPGYSRHYEQYF
16,TRBV11-1,NA,TRBJ2-6,CASSFGRGPGANVLTF
15,TRBV11-2,NA,TRBJ2-1,CASSPQTGSYNEQFF
13,TRBV6-5,medium-sized,TRBJ1-1,CASSQRRSFEAFF
19,TRBV12-5,NA,TRBJ2-5,CASGFRARSVWGSQETQYF
14,TRBV30,medium-sized,TRBJ2-7,CAWSSGGGAYEQYF
13,TRBV30,medium-sized,TRBJ2-5,CAWRGRGTETQYF
18,TRBV5-6,medium-sized,TRBJ1-2,CASSLVYQGLEGVNGYTF
15,TRBV5-6,medium-sized,TRBJ2-7,CASSSLRFGIYEQYF
15,TRBV12-3/TRBV12-4,NA,TRBJ1-4,CASSLNSEGYEKLFF
15,TRBV6-2/TRBV6-3,NA,TRBJ1-3,CASSYQGSSGNTIYF
15,TRBV30,medium-sized,TRBJ2-3,CAWSVRRARTDTQYF
15,TRBV5-1,NA,TRBJ2-3,CASSLVGGAADTQYF
14,TRBV19,NA,TRBJ1-2,CASRSQGAHYGYTF
14,TRBV12-3/TRBV12-4,medium-sized,TRBJ2-6,CASMFLSGANVLTF
15,TRBV6-5,medium-sized,TRBJ2-3,CASSYFQGATDTQYF
18,TRBV20-1,NA,TRBJ1-6,CSAREGQGAKDYNSPLHF
17,TRBV10-3,medium-sized,TRBJ2-3,CAISERPGSGSTDTQYF